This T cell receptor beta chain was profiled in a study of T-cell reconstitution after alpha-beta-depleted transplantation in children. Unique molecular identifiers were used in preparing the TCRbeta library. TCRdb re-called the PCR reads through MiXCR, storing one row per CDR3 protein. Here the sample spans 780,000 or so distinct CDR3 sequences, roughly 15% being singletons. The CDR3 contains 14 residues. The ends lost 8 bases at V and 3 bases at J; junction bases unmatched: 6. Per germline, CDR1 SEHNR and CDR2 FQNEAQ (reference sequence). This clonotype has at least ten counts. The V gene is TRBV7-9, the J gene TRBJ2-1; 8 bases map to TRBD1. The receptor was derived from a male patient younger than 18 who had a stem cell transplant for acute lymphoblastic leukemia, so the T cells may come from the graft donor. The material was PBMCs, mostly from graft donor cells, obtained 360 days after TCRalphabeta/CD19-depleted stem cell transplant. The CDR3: CASQVGQVYNEQFF. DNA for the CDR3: TGTGCCAGCCAGGTGGGACAGGTCTACAATGAGCAGTTCTTC.